The entry below gives a single T cell receptor beta chain sequence along with its context. What it recognizes is unknown. The sample is drawn from a study of beta chain features in type 1 diabetes. Study-wide results and caveats: PCR might preferentially amplify shorter templates, equally in patients and controls. Moderately but significantly shorter TCRB CDR3s were found in Type 1 diabetes patients in all four CD4+ subsets.

The CDR3 runs to 11 residues. Germline V lookup: CDR1 SGHTA, CDR2 FQGNSA. V was pared by 5 bases and J by 8 bases, with 7 bases between. The collection from each donor was one heparinised blood draw averaging about 116 mL. TCRB transcripts that were expressed got sequenced, as all of the isolated RNA had been reverse transcribed. The repertoire was sequenced with immunoSEQ multiplex PCR; TCRdb's copy has only in-frame clones and lacks some. The sample lists approximately 730,000 clones, around an eighth seen once, with about 0.02% in the top ten. This clonotype originated in a man aged 18 to 35 with type 1 diabetes. V and J are TRBV7-2 and TRBJ2-4; D remains unclear. Sequenced sample: naive CD4+ T cells from blood. CDR3 DNA sequence: TGTGCCAGCAGCCGTTGGGACATTCAGTACTTC. Amino acid sequence: CASSRWDIQYF.